Below are 3 T cell receptor beta chains sequenced from a single sample in a study of CD8+ T cells in alopecia areata. Indicated treatment: oral pan-JAK inhibitor, 5-10 mg twice daily. Sequencing templates came from extracted RNA that was reverse transcribed into cDNA. Produced via immunoSEQ multiplex PCR; TCRdb's table is partial and in-frame only. The sample shows 150,000 to 200,000 clones, about 65% of them seen only once. The material was CD4+ T cells sorted from blood, obtained between weeks 49 and 50, from a patient treated with tofacitinib. These TCRs come from a human donor with alopecia areata.

The J gene is TRBJ1-5, the V gene TRBV6-5; D is undetermined. This CDR3 comprises 14 residues. Germline values: CDR1 MNHEY, CDR2 SVGAGI. Deletions cut 5 bases from V and 6 bases from J, with 14 bases between. The chain's CDR3 is CASSPAGGSQPQHF. The CDR3 DNA is TGTGCCAGCAGTCCCGCGGGAGGGAGTCAGCCCCAGCATTTT.

This clone turned up a few times. The chain recombines TRBV14 with TRBJ2-1, with a tentative D call TRBD2 (7 bases). The CDR3 spans 13 residues. Trimming shortened V by 6 bases and J by 10 bases, and 16 bases separated the two germline ends. CDR1 and CDR2 (germline): SGHDN, FVKESK. CDR3 loop: CASSRPGGREQFF. In DNA, the CDR3 is TGTGCCAGCAGTAGGCCGGGGGGCCGCGAGCAGTTCTTC.

The rearrangement uses TRBV15 and TRBJ2-4; D might be TRBD1 (6 bases). CDR3 length: 16 amino acids. Trimming left V 0 bases short and J 4 bases short, with 13 bases between. Germline V CDR1 and CDR2: LNHNV, YYDKDF (reference sequence). As DNA, the CDR3 is TGTGCCACCAGCAGAGAGGGAGCAGGGACAAAAAACATTCAGTACTTC. Protein: CATSREGAGTKNIQYF.